The 22 T cell receptor beta chains listed next were all sequenced from one sample in a study of T cell changes during pregnancy in multiple sclerosis. Sequenced by immunoSEQ multiplex PCR; TCRdb stores in-frame clones only, minus some. The profile shows about 44,000 clones, about nine tenths of them singletons. Sequences were derived from CD4+ T cells from peripheral blood mononuclear cells, sampled in the first trimester of pregnancy. The source of these receptors is a female donor with multiple sclerosis, enrolled in a pregnancy study.

The chain is built from TRBV2 and TRBJ2-3, with TRBD1 identical over 9 bases. The CDR3 spans 14 residues. The J segment lost 5 bases and the V segment lost 6 bases, leaving 6 bases of the junction unmatched. Germline CDR1 and CDR2: SNHLY and FYNNEI. The CDR3 sequence is CASRVGQGRDTQYF. The CDR3 nucleotides read TGTGCCAGCAGGGTAGGACAGGGGAGAGATACGCAGTATTTT.

The chain links TRBV6-6 to TRBJ2-7, with 12 bases lining up with TRBD2. The CDR3 is 14 amino acids. From germline, CDR1 is MNHNY and CDR2 SVGAGI (reference sequence). J lost 5 bases, V lost 7 bases, and 6 bases had no gene match. CDR3 coding DNA: TGTGCCAGCACCTTACTAGCGGGAGGAGACGAGCAGTACTTC. This codes for CASTLLAGGDEQYF.

Here the CDR3 DNA reads TGTGCCAGCAGTTTATCCACCCCTAGGGAGCAGTACTTC. Its protein is CASSLSTPREQYF. This sequence joins TRBV28 and TRBJ2-7; D not certain. V lost 1 base and J lost 7, with 11 bases in between. The CDR3 extends over 13 amino acids. Looked up from germline, CDR1 is MDHEN and CDR2 is SYDVKM.

The chain carries TRBV6-4 and TRBJ2-1, with D perhaps matching TRBD1 (5 bases). The CDR3 contains 13 residues. V was shortened by 4 bases and J by 4 bases, with 8 bases between the two germline ends. The germline gives CDR1 MRHNA, CDR2 SNTAGT. CDR3 bases: TGTGCCAGCAGTGTCGACAGTTACAATGAGCAGTTCTTC. This gives the protein CASSVDSYNEQFF.

The CDR3 DNA reads TGTGCCTGGAGTGGACTCACGGGGGGTTTTGAGCAGTTCTTC. Its protein is CAWSGLTGGFEQFF. The chain has TRBV30 and TRBJ2-1, with 7 positions matching TRBD2. CDR3 size: 14 residues. Germline-derived CDR1 and CDR2 are GTSNPN and SVGIG (reference sequence). V dropped 1 base and J dropped 9; count of bases not matched to a gene: 9.

Comment on this clone: This sample includes further DNA sequences coding for the same CDR3. The chain carries TRBV7-2 and TRBJ2-7, with 10 bases lining up with TRBD2. The V gene's germline CDR1 is SGHTA and CDR2 FQGNSA. This CDR3 spans 14 amino acids. The J segment lost 7 bases and the V segment lost 2 bases, leaving 5 bases of the junction unmatched. Here the CDR3 reads CASSLRTSGGEQYF. The CDR3 DNA follows: TGTGCCAGCAGCTTAAGGACTAGCGGAGGGGAGCAGTACTTC.

The chain uses TRBV7-2 and TRBJ2-6, with TRBD1 identical over 8 bases. The V gene end was trimmed by 5 bases and the J gene end by 2 bases; junction bases not matched to a gene: 2. The germline V gene encodes CDR1 SGHTA and CDR2 FQGNSA. The CDR3 is 15 amino acids. The CDR3 bases are TGTGCCAGCAGCCCAGGGGGCGCTGGGGCCAACGTCCTGACTTTC. Encoded protein: CASSPGGAGANVLTF. Using reference TRBV7-2 and TRBJ2-6 for the parts outside the CDR3, the full variable domain is GAGVSQSPSNKVTEKGKDVELRCDPISGHTALYWYRQSLGQGLEFLIYFQGNSAPDKSGLPSDRFSAERTGGSVSTLTIQRTQQEDSAVYLCASSPGGAGANVLTFGAGSRLTVL.

The chain combines TRBV5-1 with TRBJ2-1; 7 nucleotides match TRBD2. Per germline, CDR1 SGHRS and CDR2 YFSETQ. The CDR3 consists of 16 residues. V lost 4 bases and J lost 4; bases outside the gene matches: 11. CDR3 DNA: TGCGCCAGCAGCCTCGGGCTAGCGGATTCTTACAATGAGCAGTTCTTC. Protein product: CASSLGLADSYNEQFF.

This chain uses TRBV27 with TRBJ2-1; perhaps TRBD1 as D (5 bases). Germline CDR1 reads MNHEY; CDR2 reads SMNVEV (reference sequence). The CDR3 consists of 12 residues. The V end lost 3 bases, the J end lost 5 bases, and 5 bases lay between the germline ends. This chain's CDR3 is CASSLGHNEQFF. The CDR3 DNA is TGTGCCAGCAGTTTGGGGCACAATGAGCAGTTCTTC.

The chain recombines TRBV21-1 with TRBJ2-2; TRBD1 is the table's D call, not checked against the DNA. TRBV21-1 is designated a pseudogene. The CDR3 runs to 13 residues. CDR3 in DNA: TGTGCCAGCAGCCATCAGGGGTGCGGGGAGCTGTTTTTT. Encoded protein: CASSHQGCGELFF.

V is TRBV6-6 and J is TRBJ1-1; no definite D call. The CDR3 consists of 14 residues. V gave up 3 bases and J gave up 7 bases, with 15 bases separating them. Germline CDR1 is MNHNY and CDR2 is SVGAGI (reference sequence). The chain's CDR3 is CASSYLVGGSEAFF. In nucleotides, the CDR3 is TGTGCCAGCAGTTATCTTGTCGGTGGGAGTGAAGCTTTCTTT.

This sequence joins TRBV6-5 and TRBJ1-1; D ambiguous. Germline CDR1 MNHEY, CDR2 SVGAGI. V was clipped by 7 bases and J by 1 base, with 13 bases between them. The CDR3 covers 14 residues. CDR3 in DNA: TGTGCCAGCACCCAGAGGCAGACGAACACTGAAGCTTTCTTT. Amino acids: CASTQRQTNTEAFF.

This rearrangement joins TRBV19 to TRBJ2-1, with D perhaps TRBD2 (6 bases). There are 16 residues in the CDR3. CDR1 is LNHDA, CDR2 SQIVND, per germline (reference sequence). V was cut by 2 bases and J by 7 bases, with 18 bases left in between. CDR3 residues: CASSIWGLGPRNEQFF. CDR3 sequence (DNA): TGTGCCAGTAGTATATGGGGACTGGGGCCTCGGAATGAGCAGTTCTTC.

The V and J genes are TRBV5-1 and TRBJ2-6, with TRBD1 identical over 10 bases. The length of the CDR3 is 17 residues. Germline-derived CDR1 and CDR2 are SGHRS and YFSETQ. With V trimmed by 5 bases and J by 0 bases, 5 bases remained unmatched. DNA for the CDR3: TGCGCCAGCAGGGCCGGGACAGGGGCCTCTGGGGCCAACGTCCTGACTTTC. Translated, it gives CASRAGTGASGANVLTF.

The V call is TRBV2, the J call TRBJ2-5; 9 nucleotides align to TRBD2. The J segment lost 2 bases and the V segment lost 6 bases, leaving 4 bases of the junction unmatched. Germline CDR1 and CDR2: SNHLY and FYNNEI. The CDR3 runs 14 residues. The CDR3 DNA follows: TGTGCCAGCAGGGGCGGGAGGGGGCAAGAGACCCAGTACTTC. This encodes CASRGGRGQETQYF. Looking up the rest from reference TRBV2 and TRBJ2-5 gives the full variable domain: EPEVTQTPSHQVTQMGQEVILRCVPISNHLYFYWYRQILGQKVEFLVSFYNNEISEKSEIFDDQFSVERPDGSNFTLKIRSTKLEDSAMYFCASRGGRGQETQYFGPGTRLLVL.

The chain is built from TRBV28 and TRBJ2-7; 8 positions agree with TRBD1. This CDR3 contains 14 residues. Trimming cost V 5 bases and J 4 bases; bases outside gene matches: 7. The germline CDR1 and CDR2 sequences are MDHEN and SYDVKM. CDR3 in amino acids: CASSRSGGRYEQYF. Here the CDR3 DNA reads TGTGCCAGCAGTCGATCAGGGGGCAGGTACGAGCAGTACTTC.

This chain links TRBV6-1 with TRBJ2-7; D remains ambiguous. V lost 2 bases and J 5 bases, leaving 10 bases between the germline ends. Germline loops: CDR1 MNHNS, CDR2 SASEGT. The CDR3 spans 13 residues. The chain's CDR3 is CASSEPHTDEQYF. The CDR3 bases are TGTGCCAGCAGTGAACCTCATACGGACGAGCAGTACTTC.

The chain carries TRBV4-2 and TRBJ2-2; D not resolved. The V end was cut by 0 bases, the J end by 5 bases, with 10 bases between. The germline V gene has CDR1 LGHNA and CDR2 YNFKEQ. The CDR3 contains 15 residues. CDR3 coding DNA: TGTGCCAGCAGCCAAGACATGCGCAGGACCGGGGAGCTGTTTTTT. It translates to CASSQDMRRTGELFF.

J is TRBJ2-4 and V is TRBV2; possible D gene TRBD1, 5 bases. V was pared by 7 bases and J by 7 bases, with 14 bases between. The CDR3 extends over 13 amino acids. Germline V gene lookup returns CDR1 SNHLY and CDR2 FYNNEI. CDR3 residues: CASIPSTVNIQYF. Written as DNA, the CDR3 is TGTGCCAGCATACCTTCGACAGTTAACATTCAGTACTTC. The whole variable domain, remainder taken from reference TRBV2 and TRBJ2-4, is EPEVTQTPSHQVTQMGQEVILRCVPISNHLYFYWYRQILGQKVEFLVSFYNNEISEKSEIFDDQFSVERPDGSNFTLKIRSTKLEDSAMYFCASIPSTVNIQYFGAGTRLSVL.

This chain links TRBV15 with TRBJ1-4, with D possibly being TRBD1 (5 bases). V was shortened by 0 bases and J by 8 bases, with 10 bases between the two germline ends. The CDR3 length is 14 residues. Germline loops: CDR1 LNHNV, CDR2 YYDKDF (reference sequence). The CDR3 protein is CATSREGLREKLFF. DNA for the CDR3: TGTGCCACCAGCAGAGAGGGACTAAGGGAAAAACTGTTTTTT.

The V gene is TRBV7-2, the J gene TRBJ2-7; 8 nucleotides align to TRBD2. J was trimmed by 10 bases and V by 4 bases; bases with no gene match: 6. CDR1 is SGHTA, CDR2 FQGNSA, per germline. The CDR3 is 12 residues long. The CDR3 spells CASSSRLAYQYF. DNA for the CDR3: TGTGCCAGCAGCTCACGACTAGCGTACCAGTACTTC.

The rearrangement joins TRBV11-3 to TRBJ2-7, with unresolved D. The CDR3 contains 13 residues. Trimming took off 8 bases at V and 3 bases at J, with 14 bases between the two ends. CDR1 and CDR2 from the germline V gene are SGHNT and YENEEA. The CDR3 protein is CASEWARFYEQYF. CDR3 nucleotide sequence: TGTGCCAGCGAATGGGCACGGTTCTACGAGCAGTACTTC.